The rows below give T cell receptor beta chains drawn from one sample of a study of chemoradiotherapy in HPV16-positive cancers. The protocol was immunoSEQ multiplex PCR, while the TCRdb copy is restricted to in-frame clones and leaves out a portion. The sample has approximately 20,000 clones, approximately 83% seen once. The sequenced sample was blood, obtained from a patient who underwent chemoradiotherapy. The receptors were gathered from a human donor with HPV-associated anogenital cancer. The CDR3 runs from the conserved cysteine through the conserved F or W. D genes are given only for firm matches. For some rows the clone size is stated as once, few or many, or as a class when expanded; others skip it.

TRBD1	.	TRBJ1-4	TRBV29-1	CSVRDRGYEFNEKLFF	TGCAGCGTGAGGGACAGGGGATACGAATTCAATGAAAAACTGTTTTTT
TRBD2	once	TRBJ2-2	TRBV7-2	CASSLFLAGFTGELFF	TGTGCCAGCAGCTTATTCCTAGCGGGATTTACCGGGGAGCTGTTTTTT
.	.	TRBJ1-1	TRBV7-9	CASSLESTEAFF	TGTGCCAGCAGCTTGGAGAGCACTGAAGCTTTCTTT
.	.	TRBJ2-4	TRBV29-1	CSAADSQNIQYF	TGCAGCGCAGCGGACTCCCAAAACATTCAGTACTTC
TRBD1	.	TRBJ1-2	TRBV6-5	CASSSDGTGVDGYTF	TGTGCCAGCAGTTCTGACGGGACAGGGGTCGATGGCTACACCTTC
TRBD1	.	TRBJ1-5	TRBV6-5	CASRSGTGNQPQHF	TGTGCCAGCAGAAGCGGGACAGGCAATCAGCCCCAGCATTTT
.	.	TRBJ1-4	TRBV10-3	CAIKAGGFDEKLFF	TGTGCCATCAAAGCAGGCGGTTTTGATGAAAAACTGTTTTTT
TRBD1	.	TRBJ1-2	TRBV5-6	CASSFLDRSHGYTF	TGTGCCAGCAGCTTCTTGGACAGGTCCCATGGCTACACCTTC
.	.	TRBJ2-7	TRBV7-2	CASSSVGGLKGEQYF	TGTGCCAGCAGCTCCGTCGGCGGTCTCAAGGGCGAGCAGTACTTC
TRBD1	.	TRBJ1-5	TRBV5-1	CASSLGTGGNQPQHF	TGCGCCAGCAGCTTGGGGACAGGGGGCAATCAGCCCCAGCATTTT
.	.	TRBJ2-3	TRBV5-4	CASSSGQPDTQYF	TGTGCCAGCAGCTCCGGACAGCCAGATACGCAGTATTTT
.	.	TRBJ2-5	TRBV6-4	CASSAGSGDQETQYF	TGTGCCAGCAGTGCGGGTAGCGGAGACCAAGAGACCCAGTACTTC
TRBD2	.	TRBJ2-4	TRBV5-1	CASSWGSGKGFQYF	TGCGCCAGCAGCTGGGGTAGCGGGAAAGGTTTTCAGTACTTC
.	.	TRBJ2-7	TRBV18	CASSPSDYEQYF	TGTGCCAGCTCACCATCCGACTACGAGCAGTACTTC
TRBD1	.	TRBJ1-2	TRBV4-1	CASSQGGQGMGGYTF	TGCGCCAGCAGCCAAGGGGGACAGGGAATGGGTGGCTACACCTTC
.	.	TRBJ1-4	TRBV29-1	CSVESLTAANEKLFF	TGCAGCGTTGAAAGTCTAACAGCAGCTAATGAAAAACTGTTTTTT
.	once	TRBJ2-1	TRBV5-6	CASSLLEGAYNEQFF	TGTGCCAGCAGCTTGTTGGAGGGGGCCTACAATGAGCAGTTCTTC
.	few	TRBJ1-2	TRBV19	CASSSQLNYGYTF	TGTGCCAGTAGTTCACAGCTTAACTATGGCTACACCTTC
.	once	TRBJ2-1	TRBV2	CASSVAGGYNEQFF	TGTGCCAGCAGTGTGGCCGGGGGCTACAATGAGCAGTTCTTC
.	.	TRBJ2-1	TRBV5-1	CASSLTFVDEQFF	TGCGCCAGCAGCTTGACTTTCGTGGATGAGCAGTTCTTC